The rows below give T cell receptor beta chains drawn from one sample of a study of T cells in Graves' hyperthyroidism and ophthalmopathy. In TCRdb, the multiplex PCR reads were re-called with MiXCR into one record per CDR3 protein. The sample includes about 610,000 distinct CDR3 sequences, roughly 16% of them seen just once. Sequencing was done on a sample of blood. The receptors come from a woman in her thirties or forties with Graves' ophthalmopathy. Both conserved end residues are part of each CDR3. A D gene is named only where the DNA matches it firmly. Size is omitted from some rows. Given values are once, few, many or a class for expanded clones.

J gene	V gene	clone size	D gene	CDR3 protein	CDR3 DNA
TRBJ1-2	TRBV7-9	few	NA	CASSLALGDYGYTF	TGTGCCAGCAGCTTAGCGTTGGGAGATTATGGCTACACCTTC
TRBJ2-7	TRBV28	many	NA	CASSFQTISSYEQYF	TGTGCCAGCAGTTTTCAGACGATATCCTCCTACGAGCAGTACTTC
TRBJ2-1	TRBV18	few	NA	CASSQGLENEQFF	TGTGCCAGCTCACAGGGACTCGAGAATGAGCAGTTCTTC
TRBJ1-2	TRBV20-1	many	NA	CSARPLGQINYGYTF	TGCAGTGCTAGGCCACTAGGACAGATAAACTATGGCTACACCTTC
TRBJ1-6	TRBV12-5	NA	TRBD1	CASGSTGGYSPLHF	TGTGCTAGTGGTTCGACAGGGGGGTATTCACCCCTCCACTTT
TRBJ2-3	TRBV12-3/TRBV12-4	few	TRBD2	CASRPNLGLADTDTQYF	TGTGCCAGCAGACCCAACCTGGGACTAGCGGACACAGATACGCAGTATTTT
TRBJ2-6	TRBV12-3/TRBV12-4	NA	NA	CASGWGSGANVLTF	TGTGCCAGCGGATGGGGCTCTGGGGCCAACGTCCTGACTTTC
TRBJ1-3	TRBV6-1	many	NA	CASSATGPSGNTIYF	TGTGCCAGCAGTGCGACAGGCCCTTCTGGAAACACCATATATTTT
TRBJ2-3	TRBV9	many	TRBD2	CASSVDGGAADTQYF	TGTGCCAGCAGCGTAGACGGGGGGGCGGCAGATACGCAGTATTTT
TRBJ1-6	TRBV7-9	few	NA	CASSLAGGSGQPTKLNNSPLHF	TGTGCCAGCAGCTTAGCGGGAGGTTCCGGACAGCCAACCAAATTGAATAATTCACCCCTCCACTTT
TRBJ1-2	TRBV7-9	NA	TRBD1	CASSDWTGTNYGYTF	TGTGCCAGCAGCGATTGGACAGGAACTAACTATGGCTACACCTTC
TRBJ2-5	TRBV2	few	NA	CASSRSAIHQETQYF	TGTGCCAGCAGTAGGTCTGCGATCCACCAAGAGACCCAGTACTTC
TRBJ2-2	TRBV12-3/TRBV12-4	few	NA	CASKSTNTGELFF	TGTGCCAGCAAAAGCACGAACACCGGGGAGCTGTTTTTT
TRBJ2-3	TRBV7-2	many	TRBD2	CASSLGIGGGAGDTQYF	TGTGCCAGCAGCTTAGGGATAGGCGGGGGGGCCGGAGATACGCAGTATTTT
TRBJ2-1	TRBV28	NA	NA	CASSDPTGKSDEQFF	TGTGCCAGCAGTGATCCCACCGGGAAGAGCGATGAGCAGTTCTTC
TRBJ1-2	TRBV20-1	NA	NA	CSAGGAASNGYTF	TGCAGTGCTGGGGGGGCAGCCTCGAATGGCTACACCTTC
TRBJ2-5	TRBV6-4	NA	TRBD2	CASNRTSGSWETQYF	TGTGCCAGCAATAGGACTAGCGGGAGTTGGGAGACCCAGTACTTC
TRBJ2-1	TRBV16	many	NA	CASSQSGWLGGGQAPEQFF	TGTGCCAGCAGCCAATCGGGCTGGCTGGGGGGCGGACAAGCGCCTGAGCAGTTCTTC